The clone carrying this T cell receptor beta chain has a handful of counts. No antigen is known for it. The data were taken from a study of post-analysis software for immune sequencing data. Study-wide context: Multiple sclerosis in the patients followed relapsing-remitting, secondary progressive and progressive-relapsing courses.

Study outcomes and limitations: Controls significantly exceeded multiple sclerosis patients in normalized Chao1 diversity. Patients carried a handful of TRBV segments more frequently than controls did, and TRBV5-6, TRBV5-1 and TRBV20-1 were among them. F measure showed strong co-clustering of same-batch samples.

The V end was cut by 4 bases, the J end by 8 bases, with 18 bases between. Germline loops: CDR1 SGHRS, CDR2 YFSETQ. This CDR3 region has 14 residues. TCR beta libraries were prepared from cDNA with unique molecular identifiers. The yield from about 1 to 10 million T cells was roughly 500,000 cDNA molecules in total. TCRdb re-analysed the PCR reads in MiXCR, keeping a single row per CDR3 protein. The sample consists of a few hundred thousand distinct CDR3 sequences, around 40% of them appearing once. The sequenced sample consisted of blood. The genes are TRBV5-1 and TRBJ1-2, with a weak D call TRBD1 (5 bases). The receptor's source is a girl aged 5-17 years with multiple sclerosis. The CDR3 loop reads CASSPETAFGGYTF. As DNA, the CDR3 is TGCGCCAGCAGCCCGGAGACAGCATTCGGAGGCTACACCTTC.